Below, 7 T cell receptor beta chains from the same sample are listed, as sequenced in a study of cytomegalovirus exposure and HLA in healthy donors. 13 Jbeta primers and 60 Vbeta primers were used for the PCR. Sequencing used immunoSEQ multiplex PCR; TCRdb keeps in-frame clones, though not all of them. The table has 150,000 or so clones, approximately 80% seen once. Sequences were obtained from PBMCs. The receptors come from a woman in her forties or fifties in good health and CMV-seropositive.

The CDR3 DNA follows: TGTGCCAGCAGTTTAGGAGGTCGCTCCTATAATTCACCCCTCCACTTT. Amino acids: CASSLGGRSYNSPLHF. V is TRBV6-5 and J is TRBJ1-6; D gene ambiguous. Germline lookup yields CDR1 MNHEY and CDR2 SVGAGI. The V end lost 4 bases, the J end lost 0 bases, and 10 bases lay between the germline ends. CDR3 length: 16 amino acids.

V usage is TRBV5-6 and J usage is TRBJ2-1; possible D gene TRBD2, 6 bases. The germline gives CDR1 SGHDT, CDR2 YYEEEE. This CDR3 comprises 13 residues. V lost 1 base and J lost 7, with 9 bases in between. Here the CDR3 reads CASSLLAGNEQFF. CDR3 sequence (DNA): TGTGCCAGCAGCTTGCTTGCGGGGAATGAGCAGTTCTTC.

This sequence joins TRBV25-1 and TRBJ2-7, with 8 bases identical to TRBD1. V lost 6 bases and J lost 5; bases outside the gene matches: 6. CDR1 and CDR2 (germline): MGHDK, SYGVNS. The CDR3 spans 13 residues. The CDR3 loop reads CASRGQGTHEQYF. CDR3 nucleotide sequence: TGTGCCAGCAGAGGACAGGGTACCCACGAGCAGTACTTC.

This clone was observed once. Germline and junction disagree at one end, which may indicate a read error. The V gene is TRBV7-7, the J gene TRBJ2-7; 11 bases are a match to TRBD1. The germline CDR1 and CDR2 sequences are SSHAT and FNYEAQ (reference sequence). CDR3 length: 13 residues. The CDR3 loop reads CASSPGTGGEQYF. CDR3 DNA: TGTGCTAGCAGCCCCGGGACAGGGGGCGAGCAGTACTTC.

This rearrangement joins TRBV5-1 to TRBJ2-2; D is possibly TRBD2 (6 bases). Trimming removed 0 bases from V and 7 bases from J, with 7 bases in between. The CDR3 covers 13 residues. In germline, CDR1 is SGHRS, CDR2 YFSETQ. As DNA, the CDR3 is TGCGCCAGCAGCTTGGTGGAGGGCGGGGAGCTGTTTTTT. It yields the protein CASSLVEGGELFF.

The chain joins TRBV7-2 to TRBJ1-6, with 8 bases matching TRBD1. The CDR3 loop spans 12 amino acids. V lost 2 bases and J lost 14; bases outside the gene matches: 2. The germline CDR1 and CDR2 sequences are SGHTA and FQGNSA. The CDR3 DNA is TGTGCCAGCAGCTTAAGGACAGGGTCCCTCCACTTT. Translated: CASSLRTGSLHF.

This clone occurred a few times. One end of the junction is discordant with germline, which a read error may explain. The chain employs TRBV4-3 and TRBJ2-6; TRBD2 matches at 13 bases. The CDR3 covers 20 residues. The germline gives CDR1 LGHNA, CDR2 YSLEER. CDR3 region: CASSLGLAGARGSGANGLTF. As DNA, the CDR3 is TGCGCCAGCAGCCTTGGACTAGCGGGGGCCCGGGGCTCTGGGGCCAACGGCCTGACTTTC.